These 11 T cell receptor beta chains were all obtained from the same sample, sequenced in a study of early T cells in non-severe SARS-CoV-2 infection. TCRdb ran MiXCR on the 5' RACE reads and lists one entry per CDR3 protein. Among some 24,000 distinct CDR3 sequences listed, more than 3.5% were seen once. Sequenced sample: whole blood. These receptors all stem from an adult who was a healthcare worker with PCR-confirmed SARS-CoV-2 infection or an uninfected control (not recorded which).

In regard to this clonotype: This may come from a read error, since a much larger clone is one base off. The gene calls are TRBV7-2 and TRBJ1-4; unclear D gene. Germline CDR1 and CDR2: SGHTA and FQGNSA. The CDR3 extends over 13 amino acids. The CDR3: CASSRPTIEKLFF. CDR3 nucleotides: TGTGCCAGCAGCCGTCCAACTATTGAAAAACTGTTTTTT.

The chain has TRBV11-2 and TRBJ2-1; no clear D. Germline lookup yields CDR1 SGHAT and CDR2 FQNNGV. V was pared by 6 bases and J by 14 bases, with 26 bases between. The CDR3 length is 15 residues. The CDR3 loop is CASRPSFSRAEWEFF. The CDR3 DNA reads TGTGCCAGCAGACCATCGTTCTCCCGGGCTGAGTGGGAGTTCTTC.

Ten or more counts support this clonotype. This chain connects TRBV7-2 to TRBJ2-2, with TRBD1 matching 8 bases. This CDR3 is 13 amino acids long. Per germline, CDR1 SGHTA and CDR2 FQGNSA. The junction had 6 bases not matched to a gene; V was cut back by 10 bases and J by 5 bases. CDR3 DNA: TGTGCCACCGGACAGGGAAGGACCGGGGAGCTGTTTTTT. This encodes CATGQGRTGELFF.

This clonotype has a count of ten or more. This CDR3 is CASTRLAGVREQYF. The CDR3 DNA follows: TGTGCCAGCACTCGACTAGCGGGTGTCCGCGAGCAGTACTTC. The V call is TRBV11-2, the J call TRBJ2-7; 10 positions match TRBD2. J lost 6 bases, V lost 7 bases, and 9 bases had no gene match. The CDR3 length is 14 residues. Germline CDR1 and CDR2: SGHAT and FQNNGV. Based on the CDR3 plus reference TRBV11-2 and TRBJ2-7, the full variable domain is EAGVAQSPRYKIIEKRQSVAFWCNPISGHATLYWYQQILGQGPKLLIQFQNNGVVDDSQLPKDRFSAERLKGVDSTLKIQPAKLEDSAVYLCASTRLAGVREQYFGPGTRLTVT.

This clonotype turned up a few times. This chain links TRBV5-5 with TRBJ2-5; a possible D gene is TRBD1 (6 bases). The ends were cut back, 4 bases at V and 0 bases at J, with 10 bases in the middle. The CDR3 is made up of 14 amino acids. From germline, CDR1 is SGHKS and CDR2 YYEKEE (reference sequence). CDR3 residues: CASSTGTNQETQYF. The CDR3 nucleotides read TGTGCCAGCAGCACCGGGACAAACCAAGAGACCCAGTACTTC.

The chain carries TRBV10-3 and TRBJ1-2; no clear D gene. Trimming took 0 bases from V and 0 from J, leaving 5 bases between them. The CDR3 is 14 amino acids. Germline-derived CDR1 and CDR2 are ENHRY and SYGVKD. This chain's CDR3 is CAISESAANYGYTF. As DNA, the CDR3 is TGTGCCATCAGTGAGTCAGCCGCTAACTATGGCTACACCTTC.

This clonotype showed up many times. The chain recombines TRBV12-3 or TRBV12-4 with TRBJ1-1; TRBD1 agrees at 9 bases. This CDR3 is built from 16 residues. Trimming removed 7 bases from V and 4 bases from J; junction bases left unmatched: 13. The CDR3 nucleotides are TGTGCCAGCACCCCCGGGACAGGGAGAGTTATCACTGAAGCTTTCTTT. Translation gives CASTPGTGRVITEAFF.

In its sample, this clonotype was seen many times. The CDR3 spells CASSIIAASTDTQYF. CDR3 nucleotide sequence: TGTGCCAGCAGCATAATAGCGGCTAGCACAGATACGCAGTATTTT. The chain recombines TRBV7-6 with TRBJ2-3, with D tentatively TRBD2 (6 bases). This CDR3 spans 15 amino acids. Germline CDR1 and CDR2: SGHVS and FNYEAQ. Trimming took off 5 bases at V and 0 bases at J, with 12 bases between the two ends.

This clonotype came up many times. The chain is built from TRBV7-8 and TRBJ2-1, with D hard to call. The V end lost 1 base, the J end lost 7 bases, and 20 bases lay between the germline ends. Germline lookup yields CDR1 SGHVS and CDR2 FQNEAQ. The CDR3 extends over 17 amino acids. The CDR3 nucleotides read TGTGCCAGCAGCTTAGTATTAAGGGTCTCAAGGGCAAATGAGCAGTTCTTC. Residues: CASSLVLRVSRANEQFF.

The chain carries TRBV5-5 and TRBJ2-7, with D maybe TRBD1 (6 bases). The CDR3 has 15 residues. CDR1 SGHKS and CDR2 YYEKEE come from the germline V gene (reference sequence). Trimming took off 4 bases at V and 2 bases at J, with 16 bases between the two ends. CDR3 bases: TGTGCCAGCAGCCCCACCGGGACAACCACCTACGAGCAGTACTTC. As protein: CASSPTGTTTYEQYF.

The CDR3 protein is CASSLSTTSTQFF. The CDR3 DNA reads TGTGCCAGCAGTTTATCGACGACTAGCACGCAGTTCTTC. V gene TRBV27 combines with J gene TRBJ2-1; 7 nucleotides align to TRBD2. V lost 0 bases and J lost 12; bases outside the gene matches: 5. Germline assignment: CDR1 MNHEY and CDR2 SMNVEV (reference sequence). The CDR3 has 13 amino acids.